This T cell receptor (beta chain) was sequenced for a study of post-analysis software for immune sequencing data. Overall study: The disease courses covered relapsing-remitting, secondary progressive and progressive-relapsing multiple sclerosis.

This clonotype was recorded a few times. The antigen remains undetermined. Study observations and caveats: Controls showed lower frequencies than patients for 4 or 5 TRBV segments, and TRBV5-6, TRBV5-1 and TRBV20-1 were among these. Multiple sclerosis was associated with a significant reduction in normalized Chao1 diversity relative to controls. By F measure, strong co-clustering occurred among samples prepared in the same batch.

The TCR beta cDNA libraries carried unique molecular identifiers. Researchers reported roughly 0.5 million cDNA molecules coming from around 1 to 10 million T cells. TCRdb independently ran MiXCR on the PCR reads; one entry per CDR3 protein. The top ten clones hold 4.6% of a sample with roughly 870,000 distinct CDR3 sequences, approximately 57% of them seen once. From germline, CDR1 is SQVTM and CDR2 ANQGSEA. Trimming at V came to 6 bases and at J to 0 bases, leaving 8 bases not matched to a gene. CDR3 length: 15 residues. The origin of this receptor is a girl aged 10-17 years with multiple sclerosis. The V gene is TRBV29-1, the J gene TRBJ1-2, with 9 nucleotides matching TRBD1. The sequencing sample was made of blood. The CDR3 is CSVQDRGKANYGYTF. The CDR3 region has the DNA TGCAGCGTGCAAGACAGGGGGAAAGCTAACTATGGCTACACCTTC. The whole variable domain, remainder taken from reference TRBV29-1 and TRBJ1-2, is SAVISQKPSRDICQRGTSLTIQCQVDSQVTMMFWYRQQPGQSLTLIATANQGSEATYESGFVIDKFPISRPNLTFSTLTVSNMSPEDSSIYLCSVQDRGKANYGYTFGSGTRLTVV.